Listed below are T cell receptor beta chains from one sample, sequenced in a study of T cell responses to AZD1222 COVID-19 vaccine. Profiling relied on immunoSEQ multiplex PCR, and the TCRdb table lists in-frame clones only, not all of them. Of some 79,000 clones detected, less than 85% appear once; the ten largest clones hold 45% to 50%. The source was peripheral blood, collected 28 days after the second AZD1222 dose. The receptor source for this set is an adult who received the AZD1222 COVID-19 vaccine. CDR3s include the opening cysteine and the closing phenylalanine or tryptophan. D genes are given only for firm matches. Only part of the rows carry a size: once, few, many, or a class if the clone is expanded.

TRBJ2-1	.	.	TRBV11-2	CASSPILPNNEQFF	TGTGCCAGCAGCCCCATTCTACCAAACAATGAGCAGTTCTTC
TRBJ2-7	TRBD2	.	TRBV28	CASSSPGGAAGAYEQYF	TGTGCCAGCAGTTCGCCGGGTGGAGCAGCGGGGGCCTACGAGCAGTACTTC
TRBJ2-7	.	.	TRBV2	CASRLSTYYEQYF	TGTGCCAGCAGGCTCAGCACCTACTACGAGCAGTACTTC
TRBJ2-2	.	.	TRBV9	CASSGLGAGNTGELFF	TGTGCCAGCAGCGGGTTAGGGGCCGGCAACACCGGGGAGCTGTTTTTT
TRBJ1-6	.	.	TRBV9	CASSFQGNLAPLHF	TGTGCCAGCAGCTTCCAGGGAAATCTGGCACCCCTCCACTTT
TRBJ2-2	TRBD2	.	TRBV2	CARTSPTAGELFF	TGTGCCAGGACTAGCCCGACGGCCGGGGAGCTGTTTTTT
TRBJ2-2	TRBD2	.	TRBV19	CASSMSPASGGGTGELFF	TGTGCCAGTAGTATGAGCCCGGCTAGCGGGGGGGGCACCGGGGAGCTGTTTTTT
TRBJ2-2	.	.	TRBV6-5	CASSYVGHTNTGELFF	TGTGCCAGCAGTTACGTGGGCCATACGAACACCGGGGAGCTGTTTTTT
TRBJ1-3	.	.	TRBV15	CATSRDLSVRNTIYF	TGTGCCACCAGCAGAGATCTATCGGTTCGAAACACCATATATTTT
TRBJ1-2	TRBD1	.	TRBV9	CASGRTGGYGYTF	TGTGCCAGCGGACGGACAGGGGGCTATGGCTACACCTTC
TRBJ2-2	.	.	TRBV20-1	CSAKTSGELFF	TGCAGTGCTAAGACTAGCGGGGAGCTGTTTTTT
TRBJ2-2	TRBD1	once	TRBV11-2	CASSLRTGKAGELFF	TGTGCCAGCAGCCTTCGGACAGGGAAGGCCGGGGAGCTGTTTTTT
TRBJ2-5	.	.	TRBV19	CASSAFAGGQETQYF	TGTGCCAGTAGTGCCTTTGCGGGGGGACAGGAGACCCAGTACTTC
TRBJ1-2	TRBD1	.	TRBV4-2	CASSRTIQGREGYGYTF	TGTGCCAGCAGCCGAACGATACAGGGGCGAGAAGGCTATGGCTACACCTTC
TRBJ1-4	.	few	TRBV7-2	CASSLRAGGSTNEKLFF	TGTGCCAGCAGCTTAAGGGCAGGCGGGTCAACTAATGAAAAACTGTTTTTT
TRBJ2-4	.	.	TRBV19	CASSIRGGGIVQNIQYF	TGTGCCAGTAGTATCAGGGGCGGCGGGATAGTCCAAAACATTCAGTACTTC
TRBJ2-2	.	once	TRBV4-1	CASSQGEVRELFF	TGCGCCAGCAGCCAAGGCGAGGTCAGGGAGCTGTTTTTT
TRBJ2-5	.	few	TRBV5-1	CASSLTGGGETQYF	TGCGCCAGCAGCTTGACGGGGGGCGGGGAGACCCAGTACTTC
TRBJ2-5	.	.	TRBV18	CASSSGRETQYF	TGTGCCAGCTCATCGGGGAGAGAGACCCAGTACTTC
TRBJ2-7	TRBD1	.	TRBV5-1	CASSLAGQGRWRGYEQYF	TGCGCCAGCAGCTTGGCGGGACAGGGAAGGTGGCGGGGCTACGAGCAGTACTTC
TRBJ2-3	.	few	TRBV21-1	CASSKVYGPTKAGDTQYF	TGTGCCAGCAGCAAAGTTTACGGGCCAACTAAAGCAGGCGATACGCAGTATTTT
TRBJ2-7	.	.	TRBV7-7	CASSLGGGTSYEQYF	TGTGCTAGCAGCTTAGGAGGCGGGACCTCCTACGAGCAGTACTTC
TRBJ2-2	.	.	TRBV5-1	CASRPGWAGELFF	TGCGCCAGCCGCCCGGGGTGGGCCGGGGAGCTGTTTTTT
TRBJ1-5	.	.	TRBV28	CASLGGLFQPQHF	TGTGCCAGCTTGGGGGGCTTGTTTCAGCCCCAGCATTTT
TRBJ2-2	.	.	TRBV28	CASKGSNTGELFF	TGTGCCAGCAAGGGATCGAACACCGGGGAGCTGTTTTTT
TRBJ2-2	.	.	TRBV28	CASLPSGSRNTGELFF	TGTGCCAGCCTTCCTTCGGGCAGTAGGAACACCGGGGAGCTGTTTTTT
TRBJ2-5	.	.	TRBV2	CASIHRLQETQYF	TGTGCCAGCATACACAGGCTCCAAGAGACCCAGTACTTC
TRBJ2-6	.	.	TRBV28	CASRPGQRSGANVLTF	TGTGCCAGCAGACCCGGACAGCGCTCTGGGGCCAACGTCCTGACTTTC
TRBJ2-7	TRBD1	.	TRBV28	CASINSRGGQGTYEQYF	TGTGCCAGCATCAACTCCCGGGGGGGACAGGGGACCTACGAGCAGTACTTC
TRBJ2-2	.	once	TRBV6-6	CASSSGVALSTGELFF	TGTGCCAGCAGTTCGGGGGTAGCCCTGAGCACCGGGGAGCTGTTTTTT
TRBJ1-2	.	.	TRBV28	CASSLRDYGYTF	TGTGCCAGCAGTTTAAGGGACTATGGCTACACCTTC
TRBJ1-6	.	.	TRBV2	CASKPPGQNYNSPLHF	TGTGCCAGCAAACCTCCGGGACAAAATTATAATTCACCCCTCCACTTT
TRBJ1-2	.	.	TRBV6-2/TRBV6-3	CASSRTENYGYTF	TGTGCCAGCAGTCGGACAGAAAACTATGGCTACACCTTC
TRBJ2-2	.	.	TRBV19	CASSIGWSGTGELFF	TGTGCCAGTAGTATAGGGTGGTCGGGCACCGGGGAGCTGTTTTTT
TRBJ1-2	TRBD1	.	TRBV27	CASNSGQGAPTF	TGTGCCAGCAACTCAGGTCAGGGGGCGCCCACCTTC
TRBJ1-3	.	few	TRBV24-1	CATSDPGGTGNTIYF	TGTGCCACCAGTGATCCGGGTGGAACTGGAAACACCATATATTTT
TRBJ2-2	TRBD2	once	TRBV19	CASDRGLAGGSNTGELFF	TGTGCCAGCGACAGGGGACTAGCGGGAGGTTCGAACACCGGGGAGCTGTTTTTT
TRBJ1-5	.	few	TRBV18	CASSPNRDLDEPQHF	TGTGCCAGCTCACCGAACCGGGACCTTGATGAGCCCCAGCATTTT
TRBJ2-1	.	.	TRBV5-1	CASSLGRGEQFF	TGCGCCAGCAGCTTGGGGAGGGGGGAGCAGTTCTTC
TRBJ1-2	.	.	TRBV5-8	CASSRTGFYGYTF	TGTGCCAGCAGCCGAACAGGGTTTTATGGCTACACCTTC
TRBJ1-1	.	.	TRBV3-1/TRBV3-2	CASSQDRARRAFF	TGTGCCAGCAGCCAAGATCGGGCCCGGAGGGCTTTCTTT
TRBJ2-1	TRBD2	.	TRBV4-3	CASSQGGLAGYNEQFF	TGCGCCAGCAGCCAGGGGGGACTAGCGGGCTACAATGAGCAGTTCTTC
TRBJ1-5	.	.	TRBV4-3	CASSTGRWTQPQHF	TGCGCCAGCAGCACCGGCAGGTGGACTCAGCCCCAGCATTTT
TRBJ2-2	TRBD2	.	TRBV7-2	CASSPPGGLAGRTGELFF	TGTGCCAGCAGCCCACCGGGGGGACTAGCGGGACGGACCGGGGAGCTGTTTTTT
TRBJ1-4	.	.	TRBV4-3	CASSQTGTPNEKLFF	TGCGCCAGCAGCCAAACCGGGACTCCTAATGAAAAACTGTTTTTT
TRBJ2-7	.	.	TRBV5-4	CASSFDLTYYEQYF	TGTGCCAGCAGCTTTGATCTAACGTATTACGAGCAGTACTTC
TRBJ2-2	.	.	TRBV5-4	CASSLWRGGSGELFF	TGTGCCAGCAGCTTGTGGAGGGGGGGCTCCGGGGAGCTGTTTTTT
TRBJ1-2	.	.	TRBV13	CASSEGSGRRIYGYTF	TGTGCCAGCAGCGAAGGGTCGGGACGAAGGATCTATGGCTACACCTTC
TRBJ1-6	.	.	TRBV6-5	CASSRGGGSPLHF	TGTGCCAGCAGTAGGGGGGGTGGCTCACCCCTCCACTTT
TRBJ1-1	TRBD1	.	TRBV12-3/TRBV12-4	CASSSRGRTEAFF	TGTGCCAGCAGTTCCAGGGGGCGGACTGAAGCTTTCTTT
TRBJ2-2	.	.	TRBV13	CASNTLGGNTGELFF	TGTGCCAGCAACACCCTCGGGGGGAACACCGGGGAGCTGTTTTTT
TRBJ2-3	TRBD2	few	TRBV5-1	CASSLYGRVASGDTQYF	TGCGCCAGCAGCTTGTACGGGAGGGTGGCCTCGGGAGATACGCAGTATTTT
TRBJ2-5	.	.	TRBV11-1	CASSLWEIQTQYF	TGTGCCAGCAGCTTGTGGGAGATACAGACCCAGTACTTC
TRBJ2-4	.	.	TRBV5-1	CASSLAAGENIQYF	TGCGCCAGCAGCTTGGCCGCAGGGGAGAACATTCAGTACTTC
TRBJ1-6	.	.	TRBV15	CATSRGRKSGSPLHF	TGTGCCACCAGCAGAGGACGCAAGTCAGGTTCACCCCTCCACTTT
TRBJ2-3	TRBD1	.	TRBV30	CARRDRVYQGQYF	TGTGCCCGCCGGGACAGGGTTTATCAGGGGCAGTATTTT
TRBJ2-3	TRBD2	.	TRBV6-5	CASSYGTSGNTDTQYF	TGTGCCAGCAGTTACGGGACTAGCGGCAACACAGATACGCAGTATTTT
TRBJ1-4	TRBD1	few	TRBV18	CASSKDRVEKLFF	TGTGCCAGCTCCAAGGACAGGGTTGAAAAACTGTTTTTT
TRBJ2-1	TRBD1	once	TRBV3-1/TRBV3-2	CASSQSDRGKYNEQFF	TGTGCCAGCAGCCAGTCAGACAGGGGGAAATACAATGAGCAGTTCTTC